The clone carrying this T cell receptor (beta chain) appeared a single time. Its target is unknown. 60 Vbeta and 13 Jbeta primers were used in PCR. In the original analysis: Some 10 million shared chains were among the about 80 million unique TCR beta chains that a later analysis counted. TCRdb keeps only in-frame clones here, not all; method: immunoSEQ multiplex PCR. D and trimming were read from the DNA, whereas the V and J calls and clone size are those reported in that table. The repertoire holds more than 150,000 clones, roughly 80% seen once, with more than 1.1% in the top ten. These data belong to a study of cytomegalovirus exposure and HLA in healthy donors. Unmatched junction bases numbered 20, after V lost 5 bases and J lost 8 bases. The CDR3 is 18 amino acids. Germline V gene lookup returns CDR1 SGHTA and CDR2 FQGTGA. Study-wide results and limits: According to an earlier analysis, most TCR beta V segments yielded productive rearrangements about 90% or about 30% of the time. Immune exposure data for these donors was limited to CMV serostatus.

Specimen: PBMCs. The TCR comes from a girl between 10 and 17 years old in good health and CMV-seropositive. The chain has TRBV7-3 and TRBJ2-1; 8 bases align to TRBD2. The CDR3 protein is CASSPGARLAPESDEQFF. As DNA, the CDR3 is TGTGCCAGCAGCCCAGGGGCCAGACTAGCGCCAGAGTCAGATGAGCAGTTCTTC.